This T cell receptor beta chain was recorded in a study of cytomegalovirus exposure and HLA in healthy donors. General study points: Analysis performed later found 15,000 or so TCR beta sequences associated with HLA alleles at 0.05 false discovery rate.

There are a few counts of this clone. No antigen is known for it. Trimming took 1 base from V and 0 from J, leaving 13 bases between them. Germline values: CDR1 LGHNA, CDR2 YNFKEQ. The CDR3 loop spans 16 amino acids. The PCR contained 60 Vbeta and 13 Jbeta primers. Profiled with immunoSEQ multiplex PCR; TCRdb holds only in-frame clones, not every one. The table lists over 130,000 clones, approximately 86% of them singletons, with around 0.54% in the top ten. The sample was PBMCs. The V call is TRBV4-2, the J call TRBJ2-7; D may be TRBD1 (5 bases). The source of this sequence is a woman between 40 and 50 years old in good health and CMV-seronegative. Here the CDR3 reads CASSQVLTGRSYEQYF. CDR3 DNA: TGTGCCAGCAGCCAAGTCCTTACAGGCCGCTCCTACGAGCAGTACTTC.